One and the same sample provided the 24 T cell receptor beta chains below, sequenced in a study of blood T cell repertoires in COVID-19 (dated by TCRdb to about 2020). Receptor libraries were prepared by the immunoSEQ multiplex PCR assay. TCRdb's version of the immuneACCESS table is confined to in-frame rearrangements and falls short of the full clone set. An unresolved V gene accounts for under half of the shortfall where checked; the remainder is of unknown origin. Counted in this sample were about 140,000 clones; approximately 73% of them appeared once. 3.5% to 4.5% of the sample is in the top ten clones. Sample: peripheral blood. The receptors derive from a man aged 55-75 years with acute or convalescent COVID-19.

The chain recombines TRBV2 with TRBJ1-2; no clear D gene. The length of the CDR3 is 12 residues. Germline CDR1 and CDR2: SNHLY and FYNNEI. The V end was cut by 0 bases, the J end by 5 bases, with 4 bases between. The CDR3 spells CASSEAAYGYTF. The CDR3 DNA is TGTGCCAGCAGTGAAGCAGCATATGGCTACACCTTC.

J is TRBJ2-5 and V is TRBV18; 8 nucleotides match TRBD1. The V and J ends lost 5 bases and 2 bases, in that order; junction bases with no gene match: 10. The CDR3 contains 16 residues. The germline V gene has CDR1 KGHSH and CDR2 LQKENI. CDR3 loop: CASSIRQGIHQETQYF. The CDR3 nucleotides are TGTGCCAGCTCAATTAGACAGGGGATACATCAAGAGACCCAGTACTTC.

This chain uses TRBV28 with TRBJ1-1; 10 bases line up with TRBD1. V shed 0 bases and J 1 base; nucleotides not matched to a gene: 2. Germline values: CDR1 MDHEN, CDR2 SYDVKM. There are 16 residues in the CDR3. This CDR3 is CASSLWGTGANTEAFF. DNA for the CDR3: TGTGCCAGCAGTTTATGGGGGACAGGGGCGAACACTGAAGCTTTCTTT.

V usage is TRBV6-2 or TRBV6-3 and J usage is TRBJ2-1; TRBD1 agrees at 8 bases. Trimming cost V 4 bases and J 1 base; bases outside gene matches: 3. Germline V gives CDR1 MNHEY, CDR2 SVGEGT. This CDR3 comprises 15 residues. This chain's CDR3 is CASSSRDRSYNEQFF. The DNA of the CDR3 is TGTGCCAGCAGTTCCCGGGACAGGTCCTACAATGAGCAGTTCTTC.

This clone was seen more than once but under ten times. The gene calls are TRBV18 and TRBJ1-5; D gene unclear. V was shortened by 6 bases and J by 4 bases, with 19 bases between the two germline ends. Germline values: CDR1 KGHSH, CDR2 LQKENI. The CDR3 totals 16 residues. The CDR3 sequence is CASSPASTGANQPQHF. The CDR3 bases are TGTGCCAGCTCGCCTGCCTCCACGGGAGCTAATCAGCCCCAGCATTTT.

The V gene is TRBV18, the J gene TRBJ2-1; tentatively, D is TRBD2 (5 bases). Germline CDR1 KGHSH, CDR2 LQKENI. This CDR3 is 15 amino acids long. Trimming removed 1 base at V and 6 bases at J, with 13 bases between. The CDR3: CASSPRGSLGNEQFF. The CDR3 DNA is TGTGCCAGCTCACCACGAGGGAGTCTGGGCAATGAGCAGTTCTTC.

This chain joins TRBV28 and TRBJ1-4, with 8 bases matching TRBD1. This CDR3 contains 16 residues. The germline CDR1 and CDR2 sequences are MDHEN and SYDVKM. The trim removed 2 bases at V and 8 bases at J, leaving 10 bases unmatched. Here the CDR3 reads CASSLVGPRGQEKLFF. CDR3 bases: TGTGCCAGCAGTTTAGTAGGACCCAGGGGGCAAGAAAAACTGTTTTTT. The entire variable domain, with the rest obtained from reference TRBV28 and TRBJ1-4, is as follows: DVKVTQSSRYLVKRTGEKVFLECVQDMDHENMFWYRQDPGLGLRLIYFSYDVKMKEKGDIPEGYSVSREKKERFSLILESASTNQTSMYLCASSLVGPRGQEKLFFGSGTQLSVL.

The chain recombines TRBV29-1 with TRBJ2-7, with TRBD2 matching over 10 bases. The V and J ends lost 1 base and 2 bases, in that order; junction bases with no gene match: 2. Per germline, CDR1 SQVTM and CDR2 ANQGSEA. The CDR3 contains 14 residues. This CDR3 is CSVEVLAGAYEQYF. CDR3 coding DNA: TGCAGCGTTGAAGTGCTAGCGGGAGCCTACGAGCAGTACTTC.

The chain joins TRBV6-5 to TRBJ2-7; possibly TRBD1 for D (5 bases). This CDR3 has 15 residues. The germline V gene encodes CDR1 MNHEY and CDR2 SVGAGI. Between the trimmed V and J ends, which lost 2 bases and 2 bases, there was a span of 13 bases. CDR3 sequence: CASSYTGPTAYEQYF. The CDR3 DNA follows: TGTGCCAGCAGTTACACTGGCCCGACAGCCTACGAGCAGTACTTC.

Only a few counts were recorded for this clone. The chain couples TRBV6-1 to TRBJ2-2; D possibly corresponds to TRBD2 (5 bases). The germline V and J ends were trimmed by 0 bases and 3 bases, with 5 bases remaining between them. CDR1 is MNHNS and CDR2 is SASEGT in the germline V gene. This CDR3 has 14 residues. In nucleotides, the CDR3 is TGTGCCAGCAGTGAAGCGGGAGACACCGGGGAGCTGTTTTTT. As protein: CASSEAGDTGELFF.

The chain recombines TRBV5-1 with TRBJ2-5; 11 bases align to TRBD1. The V segment lost 4 bases and the J segment 3 bases; nucleotides outside the gene matches: 2. Germline lookup yields CDR1 SGHRS and CDR2 YFSETQ. CDR3 size: 14 residues. The CDR3 loop reads CASSQGQGEETQYF. The CDR3 bases are TGCGCCAGCAGCCAGGGACAGGGGGAAGAGACCCAGTACTTC.

This chain connects TRBV5-1 to TRBJ1-2; 8 bases align to TRBD1. V lost 5 bases, J lost 7 bases, and 13 bases stayed unmatched. From germline, CDR1 is SGHRS and CDR2 YFSETQ. The CDR3 is made up of 15 amino acids. The CDR3 DNA is TGCGCCAGCAGTTTTCAGACAGGGGTTGACGGTGGCTACACCTTC. Its protein product is CASSFQTGVDGGYTF.

The chain joins TRBV5-1 to TRBJ1-2; D uncertain. V lost 0 bases to trimming and J lost 6 bases, with 12 bases between them. Germline V gene lookup returns CDR1 SGHRS and CDR2 YFSETQ. CDR3 size: 14 residues. CDR3 coding DNA: TGCGCCAGCAGCTTGGCAGGTGCAGGTGATGGCTACACCTTC. This translates into CASSLAGAGDGYTF.

This chain's CDR3 is CASLGRDRGWNTEAFF. The CDR3 DNA follows: TGTGCCAGCCTAGGGCGGGACAGGGGATGGAACACTGAAGCTTTCTTT. V is TRBV27 and J is TRBJ1-1; 10 bases map to TRBD1. The junction had 10 bases not matched to a gene; V was cut back by 8 bases and J by 1 base. This CDR3 comprises 16 residues. In germline, CDR1 is MNHEY, CDR2 SMNVEV (reference sequence).

The chain couples TRBV9 to TRBJ1-2; the D gene is possibly TRBD1 (5 bases). Germline V gene lookup returns CDR1 SGDLS and CDR2 YYNGEE. V lost 0 bases and J lost 4, with 10 bases in between. The length of the CDR3 is 14 residues. The CDR3 sequence is CASSVGRVAYGYTF. As DNA, the CDR3 is TGTGCCAGCAGCGTAGGCAGGGTTGCCTATGGCTACACCTTC.

This chain joins TRBV19 and TRBJ1-1; 7 positions match TRBD1. V dropped 4 bases and J dropped 0; count of bases not matched to a gene: 2. CDR1 and CDR2 (germline): LNHDA, SQIVND (reference sequence). This CDR3 has 14 residues. CDR3 in DNA: TGTGCCAGTAGTAAGACAGGGTTGAACACTGAAGCTTTCTTT. This codes for CASSKTGLNTEAFF.

The rearrangement links TRBV11-2 to TRBJ1-1; 9 bases match TRBD1. There are 13 residues in the CDR3. Looked up from germline, CDR1 is SGHAT and CDR2 is FQNNGV. The J segment lost 4 bases and the V segment lost 6 bases, leaving 3 bases of the junction unmatched. The CDR3 DNA sequence: TGTGCCAGCAGACCGACAGGGGGCACTGAAGCTTTCTTT. This encodes CASRPTGGTEAFF.

The chain employs TRBV30 and TRBJ2-1; D not certain. CDR3 length equals 14 residues. Germline V gene lookup returns CDR1 GTSNPN and CDR2 SVGIG (reference sequence). Trimming took 0 bases from V and 0 from J, leaving 6 bases between them. The CDR3 DNA reads as TGTGCCTGGAGTGTATCCAGCTCCTACAATGAGCAGTTCTTC. This encodes CAWSVSSSYNEQFF.

This chain joins TRBV9 and TRBJ2-1, with 7 nucleotides matching TRBD2. Unmatched junction bases numbered 10, after V lost 0 bases and J lost 4 bases. Germline values: CDR1 SGDLS, CDR2 YYNGEE. The length of the CDR3 is 17 residues. CDR3 coding DNA: TGTGCCAGCAGCGTAGTATTGGGCGGGAGTGGGTACAATGAGCAGTTCTTC. This encodes CASSVVLGGSGYNEQFF. Full variable domain (rest looked up from reference TRBV9 and TRBJ2-1): DSGVTQTPKHLITATGQRVTLRCSPRSGDLSVYWYQQSLDQGLQFLIQYYNGEERAKGNILERFSAQQFPDLHSELNLSSLELGDSALYFCASSVVLGGSGYNEQFFGPGTRLTVL.

The chain couples TRBV14 to TRBJ2-7, with 7 bases lining up with TRBD1. The CDR3 loop spans 14 amino acids. Trimming removed 4 bases from V and 0 bases from J; junction bases left unmatched: 3. Germline V gene sequence: CDR1 SGHDN, CDR2 FVKESK. In DNA form, the CDR3 reads TGTGCCAGCAGCCGAGGGACAGTCTCCTACGAGCAGTACTTC. Protein: CASSRGTVSYEQYF.

This clone was recorded only once. The rearrangement joins TRBV29-1 to TRBJ2-5; D is possibly TRBD1 (5 bases). Germline V gene lookup returns CDR1 SQVTM and CDR2 ANQGSEA. V was cut by 4 bases and J by 4 bases, with 13 bases left in between. The CDR3 is 13 amino acids. CDR3 sequence reads: CSVGAAQGETQYF. As DNA, the CDR3 is TGCAGCGTTGGTGCAGCCCAGGGAGAGACCCAGTACTTC.

As DNA, the CDR3 is TGCGCCAGCAGCTTTGGAGGAAGCGGTACCTACAATGAGCAGTTCTTC. Encoded protein: CASSFGGSGTYNEQFF. The chain couples TRBV5-1 to TRBJ2-1; the D gene is possibly TRBD2 (5 bases). CDR1 is SGHRS and CDR2 is YFSETQ in the germline V gene. Trimming cost V 2 bases and J 2 bases, with 14 bases left between them. The CDR3 consists of 16 residues. Combining the CDR3 with reference TRBV5-1 and TRBJ2-1 gives the whole variable domain KAGVTQTPRYLIKTRGQQVTLSCSPISGHRSVSWYQQTPGQGLQFLFEYFSETQRNKGNFPGRFSGRQFSNSRSEMNVSTLELGDSALYLCASSFGGSGTYNEQFFGPGTRLTVL.

The V gene is TRBV5-6, the J gene TRBJ2-7; D ambiguous. This CDR3 spans 11 amino acids. Germline V gene data show CDR1 as SGHDT and CDR2 as YYEEEE. The V end lost 4 bases, the J end lost 3 bases, and 5 bases lay between the germline ends. This CDR3 reads CASSVFYEQYF. Written as DNA, the CDR3 is TGTGCCAGCAGCGTATTCTACGAGCAGTACTTC.

This chain joins TRBV3-1 (or the pseudogene TRBV3-2) and TRBJ1-1; 9 positions agree with TRBD1. Germline CDR1 reads LGHDT; CDR2 reads YNNKEL (reference sequence). V was clipped by 5 bases and J by 1 base; unmatched bases: 8. The CDR3 is made up of 16 amino acids. CDR3 sequence (DNA): TGTGCCAGCAGCTTGGGACAGGGTGGACGGAACACTGAAGCTTTCTTT. It is translated as CASSLGQGGRNTEAFF.